A single sample gave rise to the 28 T cell receptor beta chains below, sequenced in a study of T cell responses to AZD1222 COVID-19 vaccine. The assay was immunoSEQ multiplex PCR, and TCRdb's table has in-frame clones only and misses some. The sample lists over 100,000 clones, less than 90% occurring once. The material was peripheral blood, obtained on day 0 of AZD1222 vaccination. These receptor sequences come from an adult in good health.

The chain is built from TRBV28 and TRBJ2-7, with 13 bases identical to TRBD2. Germline V CDR1 and CDR2: MDHEN, SYDVKM. The CDR3 length is 16 residues. The J segment lost 5 bases and the V segment lost 7 bases, leaving 11 bases of the junction unmatched. CDR3 nucleotides: TGTGCCAGCAATTCCTCAGGGACTAGCGGGAACGACGAGCAGTACTTC. The encoded protein is CASNSSGTSGNDEQYF.

This clone has just one count. The chain recombines TRBV5-8 with TRBJ2-5, with D possibly being TRBD1 (5 bases). Trimming removed 2 bases from V and 7 bases from J, with 9 bases in between. From germline, CDR1 is SGHTS and CDR2 YDEGEE. This CDR3 has 12 amino acids. CDR3 nucleotides: TGTGCCAGCAGCTTTATCCAGGGGACCCAGTACTTC. This sequence encodes CASSFIQGTQYF.

For this clone: Compared with germline, one end of the junction differs, possibly owing to a read error. The genes are TRBV30 and TRBJ2-7; a possible D gene is TRBD2 (5 bases). CDR1 GTSNPN and CDR2 SVGIG come from the germline V gene (reference sequence). The CDR3 totals 11 residues. DNA for the CDR3: TGTGCCTGGGGTGAGCTGGGGAGAAGGCACTTC. Translation: CAWGELGRRHF.

In its sample, this clone was seen a few times. V is TRBV10-1 and J is TRBJ2-7; possibly TRBD1 for D (5 bases). The germline CDR1 and CDR2 sequences are WNHNN and SYGVQD (reference sequence). The germline V and J ends were trimmed by 0 bases and 2 bases, with 11 bases remaining between them. The CDR3 consists of 15 residues. CDR3 nucleotide sequence: TGCGCCAGCAGTGAGTCCGTGACAGTTCCCTACGAGCAGTACTTC. Encoded protein: CASSESVTVPYEQYF.

The J gene is TRBJ1-1, the V gene TRBV29-1; possible D gene TRBD1, 6 bases. Trimming removed 6 bases at V and 1 base at J, with 9 bases between. The V gene's germline CDR1 is SQVTM and CDR2 ANQGSEA. The CDR3 sequence is 12 residues long. The DNA for the CDR3 is TGCAGCGTAAAGGGGGGGAACACTGAAGCTTTCTTT. It specifies CSVKGGNTEAFF.

The V and J genes are TRBV6-5 and TRBJ1-1, with unresolved D. The CDR3 loop spans 11 amino acids. From germline, CDR1 is MNHEY and CDR2 SVGAGI. Trimming shortened V by 7 bases and J by 0 bases, and 3 bases separated the two germline ends. The CDR3: CASKVNTEAFF. For the CDR3, the DNA is TGTGCCAGCAAGGTGAACACTGAAGCTTTCTTT.

The rearrangement uses TRBV6-2 or TRBV6-3 and TRBJ2-7; 11 nucleotides line up with TRBD1. Germline V gene data show CDR1 as MNHEY and CDR2 as SVGEGT. J was trimmed by 3 bases and V by 4 bases; bases with no gene match: 5. The CDR3 length is 15 residues. DNA for the CDR3: TGTGCCAGCAGTTCCGGACAGGGGGCAGGCTACGAGCAGTACTTC. This translates into CASSSGQGAGYEQYF.

V usage is TRBV7-9 and J usage is TRBJ2-2, with unresolved D. This CDR3 comprises 15 residues. V gave up 0 bases and J gave up 6 bases, with 11 bases separating them. Germline-derived CDR1 and CDR2 are SEHNR and FQNEAQ (reference sequence). CDR3 in amino acids: CASSLAGKAAGELFF. The CDR3 bases are TGTGCCAGCAGCTTAGCAGGGAAGGCCGCCGGGGAGCTGTTTTTT.

This chain connects TRBV19 to TRBJ1-1; 11 positions match TRBD1. Germline V gene sequence: CDR1 LNHDA, CDR2 SQIVND (reference sequence). The CDR3 runs 15 residues. With V trimmed by 4 bases and J by 4 bases, 5 bases remained unmatched. The chain's CDR3 is CASSKRTGGRTEAFF. The CDR3 DNA reads as TGTGCCAGTAGTAAAAGGACAGGGGGCCGCACTGAAGCTTTCTTT.

V and J are TRBV3-1 (or the pseudogene TRBV3-2) and TRBJ1-2; 9 bases line up with TRBD1. The trim removed 4 bases at V and 5 bases at J, leaving 8 bases unmatched. This CDR3 region has 15 residues. From germline, CDR1 is LGHDT and CDR2 YNNKEL (reference sequence). The CDR3 loop reads CASSLQGASFYGYTF. The CDR3 DNA reads as TGTGCCAGCAGCCTACAGGGGGCCTCGTTTTATGGCTACACCTTC.

The chain employs TRBV3-1 (or the pseudogene TRBV3-2) and TRBJ2-7, with 7 bases identical to TRBD2. Germline values: CDR1 LGHDT, CDR2 YNNKEL (reference sequence). The length of the CDR3 is 11 residues. The ends lost 3 bases at V and 7 bases at J; junction bases unmatched: 0. CDR3 DNA sequence: TGTGCCAGCAGCCAGGGAGGGGAGCAGTACTTC. Its translation: CASSQGGEQYF.

The genes are TRBV7-9 and TRBJ2-1, with 16 bases lining up with TRBD2. V lost 4 bases to trimming and J lost 9 bases; unmatched junction nucleotides: 3. The length of the CDR3 is 15 residues. Germline assignment: CDR1 SEHNR and CDR2 FQNEAQ (reference sequence). In DNA, the CDR3 is TGTGCCAGCAGCTCGGGACTAGCGGGAGGGATTGAGCAGTTCTTC. Translating gives CASSSGLAGGIEQFF.

Only a few counts were recorded for this clone. The rearrangement uses TRBV27 and TRBJ1-5, with 8 nucleotides matching TRBD1. The germline V gene encodes CDR1 MNHEY and CDR2 SMNVEV (reference sequence). The CDR3 is 15 residues long. With 6 bases clipped from V and 1 base from J, the junction kept 5 bases outside the gene matches. The CDR3 coding sequence is TGTGCCAGCAGCCCCGGACAGGGAAGCAATCAGCCCCAGCATTTT. Amino acid sequence: CASSPGQGSNQPQHF.

The genes are TRBV5-8 and TRBJ2-2, with TRBD2 matching over 13 bases. Germline V gives CDR1 SGHTS, CDR2 YDEGEE. This CDR3 contains 16 residues. V lost 4 bases, J lost 5 bases, and 5 bases stayed unmatched. The DNA for the CDR3 is TGTGCCAGCAGCCGACTAGCGGGAGGACTAACCGGGGAGCTGTTTTTT. Amino acids: CASSRLAGGLTGELFF.

This chain connects TRBV27 to TRBJ2-1; the D is unclear. This CDR3 has 15 amino acids. CDR1 and CDR2 from the germline V gene are MNHEY and SMNVEV (reference sequence). Trimming cost V 8 bases and J 0 bases, with 14 bases left between them. CDR3 protein: CASRTDRSSYNEQFF. The CDR3 DNA sequence: TGTGCCAGCCGTACCGATCGGAGCTCCTACAATGAGCAGTTCTTC.

The chain recombines TRBV19 with TRBJ1-5; 9 bases align to TRBD1. Germline values: CDR1 LNHDA, CDR2 SQIVND (reference sequence). The ends lost 5 bases at V and 0 bases at J; junction bases unmatched: 5. The CDR3 sequence is 16 residues long. CDR3 region: CASSPRDRVSNQPQHF. The CDR3 bases are TGTGCCAGTAGTCCCCGGGACAGGGTTAGCAATCAGCCCCAGCATTTT.

The gene calls are TRBV9 and TRBJ1-2; D ambiguous. This CDR3 is built from 14 residues. V shed 2 bases and J shed 2 bases, with 10 bases lying between them. Germline-derived CDR1 and CDR2 are SGDLS and YYNGEE. The CDR3 DNA reads TGTGCCAGCAGCGTGATCGGGATGAACTATGGCTACACCTTC. It is translated as CASSVIGMNYGYTF.

The chain is built from TRBV15 and TRBJ2-1; 11 positions agree with TRBD1. This CDR3 contains 17 residues. Germline assignment: CDR1 LNHNV and CDR2 YYDKDF (reference sequence). The J segment lost 7 bases and the V segment lost 1 base, leaving 9 bases of the junction unmatched. The CDR3: CATSRVGTGGIVNEQFF. CDR3 coding DNA: TGTGCCACCAGCAGAGTTGGGACAGGGGGGATAGTTAATGAGCAGTTCTTC. Using reference TRBV15 and TRBJ2-1 for the parts outside the CDR3, the full variable domain is DAMVIQNPRYQVTQFGKPVTLSCSQTLNHNVMYWYQQKSSQAPKLLFHYYDKDFNNEADTPDNFQSRRPNTSFCFLDIRSPGLGDTAMYLCATSRVGTGGIVNEQFFGPGTRLTVL.

V is TRBV15 and J is TRBJ1-3; D is ambiguous. The ends were cut back, 1 base at V and 4 bases at J, with 5 bases in the middle. From germline, CDR1 is LNHNV and CDR2 YYDKDF (reference sequence). There are 13 residues in the CDR3. CDR3 DNA: TGTGCCACCAGCAGAGGGTCCGGAAACACCATATATTTT. Translation: CATSRGSGNTIYF.

The J gene is TRBJ2-1, the V gene TRBV20-1; tentative D call: TRBD2 (6 bases). Germline CDR1 is DFQATT and CDR2 is SNEGSKA (reference sequence). Trimming removed 8 bases at V and 7 bases at J, with 12 bases between. There are 11 residues in the CDR3. The DNA for the CDR3 is TGCAGTCCCTCCAGCGGGAATGAGCAGTTCTTC. It codes for CSPSSGNEQFF.

The rearrangement joins TRBV29-1 to TRBJ2-1, with TRBD1 matching 9 bases. The CDR3 sequence is 14 residues long. CDR1 and CDR2 from the germline V gene are SQVTM and ANQGSEA. V trimming: 6 bases; J trimming: 6 bases; junction bases outside the gene matches: 9. The CDR3 bases are TGCAGCGTAACGACAGGGGGTTTGGGCAATGAGCAGTTCTTC. It is translated as CSVTTGGLGNEQFF.

The genes are TRBV5-1 and TRBJ1-1; 7 nucleotides agree with TRBD1. V shed 6 bases, J shed 1 base, and the junction held 9 bases outside the gene matches. The CDR3 is 15 residues long. CDR1 and CDR2 (germline): SGHRS, YFSETQ. CDR3 amino acids: CASTQGGRTNTEAFF. The CDR3 region has the DNA TGCGCCAGCACCCAGGGGGGGCGTACGAACACTGAAGCTTTCTTT.

Only a few counts were recorded for this clone. The V call is TRBV28, the J call TRBJ2-7; 9 bases are a match to TRBD2. V was clipped by 10 bases and J by 3 bases; unmatched bases: 7. The CDR3 spans 13 residues. Germline assignment: CDR1 MDHEN and CDR2 SYDVKM. CDR3 loop: CATLAGSNYEQYF. In nucleotides, the CDR3 is TGTGCCACCCTAGCGGGATCGAACTACGAGCAGTACTTC.

This sequence joins TRBV6-5 and TRBJ1-2; possible D gene TRBD1, 6 bases. V was cut by 7 bases and J by 0 bases, with 12 bases left in between. Per germline, CDR1 MNHEY and CDR2 SVGAGI. The CDR3 length is 14 residues. The CDR3 bases are TGTGCCAGCACACCCGGGGGCGCTAACTATGGCTACACCTTC. This translates into CASTPGGANYGYTF.

V usage is TRBV28 and J usage is TRBJ1-5; D is perhaps TRBD1 (5 bases). This CDR3 is 15 amino acids long. Germline V lookup: CDR1 MDHEN, CDR2 SYDVKM. The V end was cut by 3 bases, the J end by 5 bases, with 14 bases between. The CDR3 nucleotides read TGTGCCAGCAGTTTTGGTCCCCAGGGTTATCAGCCCCAGCATTTT. This translates into CASSFGPQGYQPQHF.

This sequence joins TRBV12-2 and TRBJ1-1. TRBV12-2 is noted as a pseudogene. This CDR3 is 16 amino acids long. CDR3 residues: CASRHLLPGTYTEAFF. Here the CDR3 DNA reads TGTGCAAGTCGCCACCTTTTACCGGGAACGTACACTGAAGCTTTCTTT.

J is TRBJ1-5 and V is TRBV6-6, with D perhaps TRBD1 (6 bases). CDR1 and CDR2 from the germline V gene are MNHNY and SVGAGI (reference sequence). This CDR3 has 14 amino acids. V was clipped by 8 bases and J by 7 bases, with 18 bases between them. CDR3 DNA: TGTGCCAGCCTCGAGGGGGGGCTCATGCAGCCCCAGCATTTT. Translating it yields CASLEGGLMQPQHF.

V gene TRBV5-1 combines with J gene TRBJ1-2, with no clear D. From germline, CDR1 is SGHRS and CDR2 YFSETQ. Trimming removed 4 bases from V and 8 bases from J, with 18 bases in between. The CDR3 is 14 amino acids. The CDR3 DNA is TGCGCCAGCAGCCCCGGTATCCGGGGTACGGGCTACACCTTC. It yields the protein CASSPGIRGTGYTF.